This TCR beta chain appears in the sequencing data of a study of blood T cells in healthy people across ages (dated by TCRdb to between 2015 and 2017). About the investigation overall: In model experiments, template switching captured about one uniquely barcoded TCR beta cDNA molecule for every two T cells. To track age-related changes in TCR beta repertoire diversity, the study relied on deep sequencing normalized with unique cDNA molecular identifiers. The donors were divided into four age groups: young (average about 15 years), middle-aged (approximately 39), aged (about 62) and long-lived (about 90). Donors of different ages were randomly distributed across sequencing lanes to avoid experimental bias. For two donors (one aged 18 to 29 and one aged 80 or older), the study analyzed two additional independent replicas of 1 million unique cDNA reads from the same blood draw.

The approximately 40 donors, aged 6 to 90 years, were systemically healthy Caucasian individuals from Russia. Roughly 10 milliliters of peripheral blood were drawn from each donor into EDTA-treated Vacutainer tubes. Ficoll-Paque density-gradient centrifugation was used to isolate PBMCs, with at least 7 million obtained per sample. Total RNA, at least 6 micrograms per sample, was extracted from PBMCs with Trizol reagent. For every donor, flow cytometry on a PBMC aliquot measured the percentage of naive CD45RAhigh/CD27high T cells. On the study overall, not on this receptor specifically: The CMV infection status of donors was not known, potentially confounding age-related changes in expanded clonotypes. Compared with the aged group, the long-lived group had more naive CD4+ T cells, fewer expanded clones and increased TCR diversity, suggesting age selection. Bulk unsorted PBMC profiling prevented conclusive comparison of naive and antigen-experienced compartments. Observed TCR beta diversity correlated strongly with the percentage of naive T cells measured by flow cytometry. Estimates of total diversity based on one million sequenced T cells were regarded as lower bounds and as underestimates. Observed TCR beta diversity per million T cells fell roughly linearly with age, and a significant reduction was already apparent by age around 36.

The germline V gene provides CDR1 SQVTM and CDR2 ANQGSEA. The junction carries 6 bases between V and J, which are trimmed by 6 bases and 1 base respectively. The CDR3 runs 11 residues from the cysteine to the phenylalanine. The sequence is cut down to CDR3 DNA, 33 bases in frame from base 1. This clonotype was seen more than once but under ten times. What antigen it recognizes has not been identified. No much larger clone is present one base from it, and per-base qualities are unavailable. Libraries came from 5' RACE. The run used an Illumina HiSeq 2500. A second PCR of 7 to 11 cycles was performed with a sample-barcoded 5' primer and a J-beta primer mix. Each TCR beta cDNA molecule received a unique molecular identifier from a template-switch 5' adaptor carrying 12 random nucleotides. At least 3 million CDR3-containing paired-end reads were obtained from each sample. The Mint cDNA synthesis kit, primed by a TRBC-specific oligonucleotide, was used to synthesize first-strand cDNA from all RNA. Following uracil-DNA glycosylase treatment, a first 18-cycle PCR with universal primers M1SS and BC2_uni_R was performed on all cDNA. The paper's processing steps were these. Each sample was normalized by randomly selecting 1 million high-quality reads, each carrying a distinct molecular identifier. Instead of being binned into consensus sequences, reads that shared molecular identifiers were thrown out. MiTCR, with a Q25 quality threshold and the strictest error-elimination algorithm, was used for CDR3 identification, clonotype clustering and error correction. Lower-bound total TCR beta diversity was estimated with a nonparametric unseen species model using Euler transformation. TCRdb trimmed public reads at Q25 via fastp, called clones via MiXCR and kept in-frame beta chains. Each CDR3 protein gets just one entry, which takes the most common genes and DNA from the rows behind it. In this record, the V and J calls reflect TCRdb's handling and not the investigators' own analysis. The sample has 850,000 to 950,000 distinct CDR3 sequences on record, 25% to 35% of them singletons. 17% of the sample is held by the ten biggest clonotypes.

Source material: blood. The clonotype was recovered from a woman older than 75 in good health. The chain uses TRBV29-1 and TRBJ1-1; the D gene is unclear. In nucleotide form, the sequence is TGCAGCGTCAGCAGGAACACTGAAGCTTTCTTT. It translates to CSVSRNTEAFF.